This T cell receptor (beta chain) is drawn from a study of T cells in Graves' hyperthyroidism and ophthalmopathy. At the level of the study: Peripheral blood draws took place at initial diagnosis, ahead of any treatment.

Newly diagnosed hyperthyroidism, duration under 2 months, in patients aged 18 to 65. Patients having uncontrolled infection, another autoimmune disease, pregnancy or lactation were not included. This clonotype came up many times. Its antigen is unidentified. Amplification of TCR beta CDR3 regions used RNA as the template. During a first-round RT-PCR of the TCR CDR3, the HTBI primer set was used. TCRdb fed the multiplex PCR reads into MiXCR, producing one record per CDR3 protein. This sample yields 380,000 or so distinct CDR3 sequences, of which about 20% are seen a single time; around 3.4% belongs to the top ten. Notes on the study in general: Blood held most thyroid clonotypes expanded above 0.001 frequency.

This receptor was taken from a young woman with Graves' hyperthyroidism. The sample was blood.

The CDR3 loop is CASSETVYTIYF. The CDR3 nucleotides read TGTGCCAGCAGTGAAACTGTATACACCATATATTTT. This chain joins TRBV6-1 and TRBJ1-3; D is unresolved. Trimming left V 2 bases short and J 8 bases short, with 7 bases between. Germline CDR1 MNHNS, CDR2 SASEGT. The CDR3 consists of 12 residues.